The TCR beta chain under discussion was sequenced for a study of blood T cells in healthy people across ages. A second roughly 6 to 11 cycle PCR used barcoded and J-beta primers. TCRdb re-analysed the 5' RACE reads in MiXCR, keeping a single row per CDR3 protein. This table holds about 500,000 distinct CDR3 sequences, less than 25% found once. The study, taken as a whole, reports: More naive CD4+ cells and higher diversity marked long-lived donors relative to aged donors.

Donors ranged from 6 to 90 years old and were healthy Caucasians in Russia. There are 17 residues in the CDR3. Germline CDR1 SGHDN, CDR2 FVKESK. V was pared by 2 bases and J by 0 bases, with 16 bases between. As regards this clonotype: The target antigen is unknown.

Separately, the same data were catalogued under a study of T cells of mothers and their children.

The source is a boy younger than 18 in good health. The chain has TRBV14 and TRBJ1-1; a possible D gene is TRBD1 (5 bases). Sequencing input: blood. The CDR3 nucleotides are TGTGCCAGCAGCCAATCCCTTACCGGGACTGTGAACACTGAAGCTTTCTTT. Translated: CASSQSLTGTVNTEAFF.